The rows below give T cell receptor beta chains drawn from one sample of a study of T cells expressing NK-cell markers. Following a re-call of the 5' RACE reads, TCRdb has one entry per CDR3 protein and lacks DNA. The repertoire table contains about 460,000 distinct CDR3 sequences. The specimen was blood T cells: a sorted CD56 or NKG2C T cell subset, CD4+ or CD8+ T cells, or bulk PBMC T cells (not recorded which). Receptor source: a woman aged 45-65 years in good health. CDR3s include the opening cysteine and the closing phenylalanine or tryptophan.

j_call	v_call	cdr3_aa
TRBJ2-4	TRBV12-3/TRBV12-4	CASLLSGIQYF
TRBJ2-7	TRBV10-2	CASSEGLAGGEQYF
TRBJ2-1	TRBV4-1	CASSQATSGRSAEQFF
TRBJ2-1	TRBV5-1	CASSLGQGAYDEQFF
TRBJ2-1	TRBV5-1	CASSLEGGGSYNEQFF
TRBJ2-1	TRBV29-1	CSVPWGTGVREQFF
TRBJ2-5	TRBV4-1	CASSLKLGTGLETQYF
TRBJ2-7	TRBV5-1	CASTRQGPFYEQYF
TRBJ2-5	TRBV11-3	CASSLRTGVETQYF
TRBJ2-2	TRBV27	CAVSYSGKGAGELFF
TRBJ1-1	TRBV11-1	CASSAQTPRDINTEAFF
TRBJ1-6	TRBV14	CASSQRGQGYNSPLHF
TRBJ2-4	TRBV3-1	CASSPGTPFSIQYF
TRBJ2-5	TRBV20-1	CSASSRQARETQYF
TRBJ2-1	TRBV20-1	CSARVAPGEQFF
TRBJ1-1	TRBV10-3	CAIKGSGMANTEAFF
TRBJ1-4	TRBV6-5	CASSYSGPATNEKLFF
TRBJ2-5	TRBV20-1	CSAPGLAGGPAQETQYF
TRBJ2-3	TRBV11-3	CASSSPGQGARGYF
TRBJ2-1	TRBV24-1	CATSGSLAGITYEQFF
TRBJ1-6	TRBV5-1	CASSSSGTGNSPLHF
TRBJ2-1	TRBV2	CASSEIGGGQQFF